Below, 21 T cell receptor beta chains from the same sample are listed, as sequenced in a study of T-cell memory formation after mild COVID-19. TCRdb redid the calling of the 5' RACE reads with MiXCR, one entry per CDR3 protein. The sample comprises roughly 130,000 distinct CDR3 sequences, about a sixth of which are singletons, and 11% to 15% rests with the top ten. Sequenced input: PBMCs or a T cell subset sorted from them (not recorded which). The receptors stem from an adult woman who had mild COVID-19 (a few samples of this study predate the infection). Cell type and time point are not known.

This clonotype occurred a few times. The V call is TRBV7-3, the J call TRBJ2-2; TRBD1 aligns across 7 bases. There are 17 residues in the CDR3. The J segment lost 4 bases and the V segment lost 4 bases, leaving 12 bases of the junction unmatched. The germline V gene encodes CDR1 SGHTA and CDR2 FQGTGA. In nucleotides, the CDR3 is TGTGCCAGCAGCTCCCAAACAGGGGTTGGGATCACCGGGGAGCTGTTTTTT. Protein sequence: CASSSQTGVGITGELFF.

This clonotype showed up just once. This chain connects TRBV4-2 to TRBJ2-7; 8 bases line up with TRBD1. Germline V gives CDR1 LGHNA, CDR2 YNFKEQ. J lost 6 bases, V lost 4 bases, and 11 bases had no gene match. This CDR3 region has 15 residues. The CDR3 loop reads CASSLGGTGDGEQYF. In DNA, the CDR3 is TGTGCCAGCAGCCTAGGCGGGACAGGTGACGGCGAGCAGTACTTC.

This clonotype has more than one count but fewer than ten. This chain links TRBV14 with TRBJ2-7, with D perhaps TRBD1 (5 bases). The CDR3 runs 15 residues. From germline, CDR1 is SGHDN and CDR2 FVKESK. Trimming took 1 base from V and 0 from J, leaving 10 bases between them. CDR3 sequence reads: CASSQAWTPSYEQYF. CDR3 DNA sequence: TGTGCCAGCAGCCAAGCGTGGACACCCTCCTACGAGCAGTACTTC.

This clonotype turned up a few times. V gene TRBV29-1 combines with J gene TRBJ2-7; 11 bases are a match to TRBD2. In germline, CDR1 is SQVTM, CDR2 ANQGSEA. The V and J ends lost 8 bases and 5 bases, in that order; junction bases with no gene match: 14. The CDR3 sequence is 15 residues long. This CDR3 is CSPFLTSGSGNEQYF. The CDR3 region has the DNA TGCAGCCCCTTCCTTACTAGCGGGAGCGGTAACGAGCAGTACTTC.

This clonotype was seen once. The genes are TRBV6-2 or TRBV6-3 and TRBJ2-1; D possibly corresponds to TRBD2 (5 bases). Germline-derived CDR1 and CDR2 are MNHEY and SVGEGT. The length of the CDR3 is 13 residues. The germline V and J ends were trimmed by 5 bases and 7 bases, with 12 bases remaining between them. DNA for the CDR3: TGTGCCAGCAGTACGGGCCGAGGGAATGAGCAGTTCTTC. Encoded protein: CASSTGRGNEQFF.

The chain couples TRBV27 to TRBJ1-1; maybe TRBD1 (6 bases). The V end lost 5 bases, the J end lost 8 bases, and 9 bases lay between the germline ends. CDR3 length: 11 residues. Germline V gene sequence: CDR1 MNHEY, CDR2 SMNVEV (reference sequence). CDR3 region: CASSDRREAFF. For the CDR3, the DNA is TGTGCCAGCAGTGACAGGAGAGAAGCTTTCTTT.

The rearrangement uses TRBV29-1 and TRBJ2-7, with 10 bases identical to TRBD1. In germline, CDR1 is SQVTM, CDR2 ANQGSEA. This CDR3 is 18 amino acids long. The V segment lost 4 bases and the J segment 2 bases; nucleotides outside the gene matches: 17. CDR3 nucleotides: TGCAGCGTTGTCCCGGACAGGGGGTGGACCGGACCCCCCTACGAGCAGTACTTC. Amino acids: CSVVPDRGWTGPPYEQYF.

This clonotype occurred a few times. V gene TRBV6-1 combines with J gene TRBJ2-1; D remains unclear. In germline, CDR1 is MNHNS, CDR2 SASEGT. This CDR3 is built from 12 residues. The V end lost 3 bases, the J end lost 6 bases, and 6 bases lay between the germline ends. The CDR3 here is CASSEPGNEQFF. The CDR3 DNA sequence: TGTGCCAGCAGTGAGCCGGGCAATGAGCAGTTCTTC.

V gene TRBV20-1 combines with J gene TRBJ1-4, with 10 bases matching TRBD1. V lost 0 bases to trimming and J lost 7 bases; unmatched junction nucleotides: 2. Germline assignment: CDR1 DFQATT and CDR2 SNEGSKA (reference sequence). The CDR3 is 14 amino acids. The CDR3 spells CSARDWDRGEKLFF. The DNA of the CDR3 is TGCAGTGCTAGAGATTGGGACAGGGGTGAAAAACTGTTTTTT.

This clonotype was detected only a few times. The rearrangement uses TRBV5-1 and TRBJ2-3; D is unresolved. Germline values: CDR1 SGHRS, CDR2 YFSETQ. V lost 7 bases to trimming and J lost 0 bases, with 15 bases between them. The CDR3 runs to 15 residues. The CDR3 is CASEWGYASTDTQYF. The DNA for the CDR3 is TGCGCCAGCGAGTGGGGATACGCTAGCACAGATACGCAGTATTTT. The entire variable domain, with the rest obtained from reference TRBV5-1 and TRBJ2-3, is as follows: KAGVTQTPRYLIKTRGQQVTLSCSPISGHRSVSWYQQTPGQGLQFLFEYFSETQRNKGNFPGRFSGRQFSNSRSEMNVSTLELGDSALYLCASEWGYASTDTQYFGPGTRLTVL.

The chain's CDR3 is CASSIWTSGNYNEQFF. For the CDR3, the DNA is TGTGCCAGCAGCATCTGGACTAGCGGGAACTACAATGAGCAGTTCTTC. The genes are TRBV7-9 and TRBJ2-1; 12 bases agree with TRBD2. CDR3 length: 16 residues. Looked up from germline, CDR1 is SEHNR and CDR2 is FQNEAQ (reference sequence). The V segment lost 5 bases and the J segment 3 bases; nucleotides outside the gene matches: 5.

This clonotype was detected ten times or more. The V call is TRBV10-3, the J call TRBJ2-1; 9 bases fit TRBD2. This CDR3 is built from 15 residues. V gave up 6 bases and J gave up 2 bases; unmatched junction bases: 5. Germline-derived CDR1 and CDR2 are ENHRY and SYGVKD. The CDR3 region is CAIRASGATYNEQFF. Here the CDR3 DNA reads TGTGCCATCAGGGCTAGCGGGGCGACCTACAATGAGCAGTTCTTC.

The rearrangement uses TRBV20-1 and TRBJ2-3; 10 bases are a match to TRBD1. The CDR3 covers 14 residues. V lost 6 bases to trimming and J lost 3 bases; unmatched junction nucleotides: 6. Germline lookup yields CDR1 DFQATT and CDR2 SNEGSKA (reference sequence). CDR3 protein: CSAIRQGATDTQYF. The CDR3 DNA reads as TGCAGTGCCATTCGACAGGGGGCAACAGATACGCAGTATTTT.

CDR3 sequence: CSARTSGRADTQYF. For the CDR3, the DNA is TGCAGTGCTAGAACTAGCGGGAGGGCTGATACGCAGTATTTT. The V and J genes are TRBV20-1 and TRBJ2-3; TRBD2 agrees at 13 bases. Germline V gene data show CDR1 as DFQATT and CDR2 as SNEGSKA (reference sequence). Trimming at V came to 2 bases and at J to 6 bases, leaving 2 bases not matched to a gene. The CDR3 sequence is 14 residues long.

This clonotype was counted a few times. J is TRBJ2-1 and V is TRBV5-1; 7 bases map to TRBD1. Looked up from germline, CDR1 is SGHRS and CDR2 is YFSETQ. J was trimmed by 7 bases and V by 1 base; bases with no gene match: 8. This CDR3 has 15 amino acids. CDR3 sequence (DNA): TGCGCCAGCAGCTTGCGGGAACAGGGGAAGAATGAGCAGTTCTTC. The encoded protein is CASSLREQGKNEQFF.

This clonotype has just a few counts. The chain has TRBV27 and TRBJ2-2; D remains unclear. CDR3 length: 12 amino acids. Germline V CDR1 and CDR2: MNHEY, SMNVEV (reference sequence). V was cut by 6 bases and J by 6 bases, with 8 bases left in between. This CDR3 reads CASSPSSGELFF. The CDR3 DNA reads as TGTGCCAGCAGCCCATCGTCCGGGGAGCTGTTTTTT.

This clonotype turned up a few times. The CDR3 is CATSDLPFQEQYF. The CDR3 DNA follows: TGTGCCACCAGTGATTTACCGTTTCAAGAGCAGTACTTC. This chain connects TRBV24-1 to TRBJ2-7; D is unclear. This CDR3 is 13 amino acids long. CDR1 is KGHDR and CDR2 is SFDVKD in the germline V gene. Trimming pared 1 base from V and 7 bases from J, leaving 10 bases between.

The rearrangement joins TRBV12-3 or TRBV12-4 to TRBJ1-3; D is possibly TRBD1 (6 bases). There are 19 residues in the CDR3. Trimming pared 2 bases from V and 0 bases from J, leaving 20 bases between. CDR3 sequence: CASSLRLGAGSSSGNTIYF. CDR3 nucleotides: TGTGCCAGCAGTTTAAGGTTGGGGGCAGGGAGCAGCTCTGGAAACACCATATATTTT.

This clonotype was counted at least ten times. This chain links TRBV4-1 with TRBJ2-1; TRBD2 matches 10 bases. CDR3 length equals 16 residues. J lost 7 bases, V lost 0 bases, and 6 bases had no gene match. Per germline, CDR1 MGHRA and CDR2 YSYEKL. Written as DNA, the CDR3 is TGCGCCAGCAGCCAAGATAGGGGACTAGCGTTAAATGAGCAGTTCTTC. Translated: CASSQDRGLALNEQFF.

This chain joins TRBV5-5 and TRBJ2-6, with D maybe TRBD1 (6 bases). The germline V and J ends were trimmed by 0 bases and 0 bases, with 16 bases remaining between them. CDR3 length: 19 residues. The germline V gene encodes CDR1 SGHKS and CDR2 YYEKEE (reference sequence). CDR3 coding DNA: TGTGCCAGCAGCTTGGGAAGCAAACAGGGAATCTCTGGGGCCAACGTCCTGACTTTC. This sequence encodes CASSLGSKQGISGANVLTF. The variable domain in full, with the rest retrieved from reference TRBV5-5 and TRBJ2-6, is DAGVTQSPTHLIKTRGQQVTLRCSPISGHKSVSWYQQVLGQGPQFIFQYYEKEERGRGNFPDRFSARQFPNYSSELNVNALLLGDSALYLCASSLGSKQGISGANVLTFGAGSRLTVL.

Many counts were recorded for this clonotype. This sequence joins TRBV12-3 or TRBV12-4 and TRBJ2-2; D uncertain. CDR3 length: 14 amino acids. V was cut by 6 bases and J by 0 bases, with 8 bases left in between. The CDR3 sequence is CASSDRTNTGELFF. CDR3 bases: TGTGCCAGCAGCGACCGAACGAACACCGGGGAGCTGTTTTTT.